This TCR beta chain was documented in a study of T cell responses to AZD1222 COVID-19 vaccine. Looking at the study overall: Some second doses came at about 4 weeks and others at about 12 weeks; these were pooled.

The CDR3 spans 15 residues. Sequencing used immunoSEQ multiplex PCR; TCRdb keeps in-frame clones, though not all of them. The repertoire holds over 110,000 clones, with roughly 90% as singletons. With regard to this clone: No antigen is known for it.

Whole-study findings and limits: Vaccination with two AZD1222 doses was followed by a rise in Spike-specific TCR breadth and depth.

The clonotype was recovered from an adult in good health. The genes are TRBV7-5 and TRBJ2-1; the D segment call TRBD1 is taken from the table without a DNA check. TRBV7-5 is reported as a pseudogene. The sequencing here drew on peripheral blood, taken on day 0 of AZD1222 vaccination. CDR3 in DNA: TGTGTCAGAAGCTTTACAGACAGCTCCTACAATGAGCAGTTCTTC. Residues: CVRSFTDSSYNEQFF.